This TCR beta chain came from a study of blood T cell repertoires in COVID-19. Here immunoSEQ multiplex PCR was the method, and the copy in TCRdb shows in-frame clones only, minus some. Among roughly 92,000 clones listed, more than 70% were seen once. V lost 5 bases and J 6 bases, leaving 11 bases between the germline ends. Per germline, CDR1 SEHNR and CDR2 FQNEAQ (reference sequence). The CDR3 totals 13 residues. V usage is TRBV7-9 and J usage is TRBJ2-1; tentatively, D is TRBD1 (6 bases). This clonotype originated in a human donor with acute or convalescent COVID-19. The donor label of this sample is uncertain. The sample was peripheral blood. For the CDR3, the DNA is TGTGCCAGCAGCCCCAGGGGTGGCAATGAGCAGTTCTTC. This gives the protein CASSPRGGNEQFF.